The sequence of this TCR beta chain was determined in a study of response to subunit inactivated influenza vaccine (dated 2018 in TCRdb). About the full investigation: The study used deep quantitative T cell receptor repertoire profiling to track responses to a trivalent subunit inactivated influenza vaccine.

The CDR3 has 12 amino acids, counting the end cysteine and phenylalanine. Only CDR3 DNA is held: 36 bases, read in frame from base 1. The germline V gene specifies SQVTM as CDR1 and ANQGSEA as CDR2. Deletion took 6 bases off V and 1 base off J, with a span of 10 bases between the germline ends. General findings and caveats noted by the study authors: It was suggested by the authors that each seasonal influenza vaccination may recruit only a limited number of new T cells.

There are a few counts of this clonotype. Which antigen it targets is not known. No base qualities exist here, and no much larger clone lies one base off it. The library was prepared using RT-PCR. TCRdb records Illumina HiSeq 2500 as the sequencer. TCRdb's own reprocessing of the public reads used fastp at Q25 and MiXCR and kept productive beta chains. Rows with a matching CDR3 protein are joined into one entry that keeps the most common DNA and genes. Here the sample has hundreds of thousands of distinct CDR3 sequences; less than 20% occur a single time. Approximately 10% of the sample is held by the ten biggest clonotypes.

The rearrangement joined TRBV29-1 to TRBJ2-7, with the identity of the D gene unclear. Source: PBMCs from blood, taken 5 days after vaccination. The TCR sequence derives from a man between 50 and 59 years old who received an inactivated influenza vaccine. Donor details come from another sample of the same person, matched by shared clones. The nucleotide sequence is given as TGCAGCGTCGACGTAGGGTCCTACGAGCAGTACTTC. Its coded protein is CSVDVGSYEQYF.